This T cell receptor beta chain stems from a study of blood T cell repertoires in COVID-19. Study overall: Sample material is recorded as cDNA or gDNA derived from T cells, B-cell-depleted T cells, or PBMCs.

V trimming: 5 bases; J trimming: 3 bases; junction bases outside the gene matches: 12. Germline assignment: CDR1 MNHEY and CDR2 SMNVEV (reference sequence). The CDR3 has 17 amino acids. Using immunoSEQ multiplex PCR, the repertoire was profiled, and TCRdb retains in-frame clones only, with some absent. The sample lists 250,000 to 300,000 clones; roughly 80% were seen once. This rearrangement joins TRBV27 to TRBJ1-5, with 8 bases aligning to TRBD1. This receptor was taken from a man in his sixties with acute or convalescent COVID-19. Material for sequencing was peripheral blood. Here the CDR3 DNA reads TGTGCCAGCAGTAAGGACAGGGACACGAGTATCAATCAGCCCCAGCATTTT. Translation: CASSKDRDTSINQPQHF.